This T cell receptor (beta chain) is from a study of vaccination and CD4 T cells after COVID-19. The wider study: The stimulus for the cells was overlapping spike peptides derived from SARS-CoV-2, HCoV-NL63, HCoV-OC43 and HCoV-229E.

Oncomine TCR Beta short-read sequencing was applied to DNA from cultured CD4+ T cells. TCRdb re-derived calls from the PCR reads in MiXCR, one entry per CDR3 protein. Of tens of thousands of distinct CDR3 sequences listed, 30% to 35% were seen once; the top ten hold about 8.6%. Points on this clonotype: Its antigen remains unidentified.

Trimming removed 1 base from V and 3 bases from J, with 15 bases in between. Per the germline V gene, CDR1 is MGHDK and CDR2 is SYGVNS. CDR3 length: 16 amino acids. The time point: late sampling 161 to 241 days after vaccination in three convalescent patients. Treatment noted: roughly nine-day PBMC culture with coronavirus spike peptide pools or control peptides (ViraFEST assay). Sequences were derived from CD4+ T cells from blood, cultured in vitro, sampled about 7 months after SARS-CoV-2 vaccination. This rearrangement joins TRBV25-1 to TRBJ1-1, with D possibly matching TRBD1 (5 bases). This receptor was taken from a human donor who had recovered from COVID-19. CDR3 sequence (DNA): TGTGCCAGCAGTGAATCGGGCAGGGCATTTTACACTGAAGCTTTCTTT. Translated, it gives CASSESGRAFYTEAFF.